The clone carrying this T cell receptor (beta chain) showed up just a few times. The data originate from a study of blood T cell repertoires in COVID-19. On the study more broadly: Some COVID-19 samples were acute and others convalescent; all came from the United States, Italy and Spain.

Clones were sequenced by immunoSEQ multiplex PCR, and TCRdb holds only the in-frame ones, with some missing. The repertoire holds more than 150,000 clones, with around 84% as singletons. Germline lookup yields CDR1 SGHAT and CDR2 FQNNGV. Trimming at V came to 5 bases and at J to 2 bases, leaving 5 bases not matched to a gene. CDR3 length: 15 amino acids. This chain joins TRBV11-2 and TRBJ1-5; 8 bases line up with TRBD1. Source material: peripheral blood. The source is a young man with active or convalescent COVID-19. CDR3 sequence: CASSQGQVGNQPQHF. CDR3 nucleotide sequence: TGTGCCAGCAGCCAGGGACAGGTTGGCAATCAGCCCCAGCATTTT. The full variable domain, with the rest looked up from reference TRBV11-2 and TRBJ1-5, is EAGVAQSPRYKIIEKRQSVAFWCNPISGHATLYWYQQILGQGPKLLIQFQNNGVVDDSQLPKDRFSAERLKGVDSTLKIQPAKLEDSAVYLCASSQGQVGNQPQHFGDGTRLSIL.